This T cell receptor beta chain was captured by sequencing in a study of blood T cell repertoires in COVID-19. Study overall: Sites across the United States, Italy and Spain contributed samples from acute and convalescent COVID-19. PBMCs, B-cell-depleted T cells, or T cells were the source of the cDNA or gDNA that made up the material.

Source study methods: Researchers report that nucleated cell counts were estimated from reference gene primer amplification. Assay: immunoSEQ multiplex PCR; the TCRdb copy retains only in-frame clones and omits some. The V and J calls and clone size are taken from that table; D and trimming were inferred from the DNA. The data contain 200,000 to 250,000 clones, roughly 85% of them seen just once; the ten biggest clones take up more than 2%. Germline V gene lookup returns CDR1 SGHRS and CDR2 YFSETQ. This CDR3 comprises 15 residues. J gave up 2 bases and V 1 base, and 3 bases lay outside the gene matches.

The sequence derives from a woman aged 65 to 85 with COVID-19, enrolled during active disease. The gene calls are TRBV5-1 and TRBJ2-1; 7 bases line up with TRBD2. The sequenced sample was peripheral blood. DNA of the CDR3: TGCGCCAGCAGCTTGCGGGGGGTCGCCTACAATGAGCAGTTCTTC. Translated: CASSLRGVAYNEQFF.